The following is a TCR beta chain sequence with its context. Its antigen remains unidentified. The sample contains more than one DNA sequence encoding this CDR3. Here immunoSEQ multiplex PCR was the method, and the copy in TCRdb shows in-frame clones only, minus some. The sample yields 180,000 or so clones, approximately 90% seen once. The data belong to a study of T cell responses to AZD1222 COVID-19 vaccine. Points from the study as a whole: Within unmutated variant regions lay the reported targets of nearly half of spike-specific TCRs. Females outnumbered males among donors, who were mostly white British; clonal diversity was possibly underestimated.

Pooling covered second doses at about 4 or about 12 weeks. Sequenced here: peripheral blood, sampled 28 days after the second AZD1222 dose. The sequence was obtained from an adult who received the AZD1222 COVID-19 vaccine.

CDR3 region: CASSPENSPLHF. The CDR3 coding sequence is TGTGCCAGCTCACCCGAGAATTCACCCCTCCACTTT. The chain couples TRBV18 to TRBJ1-6, with D uncertain. Germline V lookup: CDR1 KGHSH, CDR2 LQKENI. V lost 3 bases and J 7 bases, leaving 4 bases between the germline ends. This CDR3 contains 12 residues.